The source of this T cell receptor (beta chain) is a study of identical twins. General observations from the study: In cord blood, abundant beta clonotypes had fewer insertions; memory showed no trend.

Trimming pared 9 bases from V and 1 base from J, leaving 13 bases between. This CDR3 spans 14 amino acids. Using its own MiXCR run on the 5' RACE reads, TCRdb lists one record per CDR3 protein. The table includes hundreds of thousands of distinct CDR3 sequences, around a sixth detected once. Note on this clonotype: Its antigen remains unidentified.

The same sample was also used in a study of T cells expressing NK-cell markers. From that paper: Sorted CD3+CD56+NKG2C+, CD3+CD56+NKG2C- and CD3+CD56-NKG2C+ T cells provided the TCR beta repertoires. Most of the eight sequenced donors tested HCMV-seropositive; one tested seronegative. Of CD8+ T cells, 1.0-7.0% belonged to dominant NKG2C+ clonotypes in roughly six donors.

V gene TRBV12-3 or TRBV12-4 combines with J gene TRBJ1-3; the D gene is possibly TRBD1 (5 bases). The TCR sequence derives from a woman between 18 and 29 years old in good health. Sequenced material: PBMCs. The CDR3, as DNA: TGTGCCAGTTGGGACCCGGGGTCTGGAAACACCATATATTTT. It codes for CASWDPGSGNTIYF.